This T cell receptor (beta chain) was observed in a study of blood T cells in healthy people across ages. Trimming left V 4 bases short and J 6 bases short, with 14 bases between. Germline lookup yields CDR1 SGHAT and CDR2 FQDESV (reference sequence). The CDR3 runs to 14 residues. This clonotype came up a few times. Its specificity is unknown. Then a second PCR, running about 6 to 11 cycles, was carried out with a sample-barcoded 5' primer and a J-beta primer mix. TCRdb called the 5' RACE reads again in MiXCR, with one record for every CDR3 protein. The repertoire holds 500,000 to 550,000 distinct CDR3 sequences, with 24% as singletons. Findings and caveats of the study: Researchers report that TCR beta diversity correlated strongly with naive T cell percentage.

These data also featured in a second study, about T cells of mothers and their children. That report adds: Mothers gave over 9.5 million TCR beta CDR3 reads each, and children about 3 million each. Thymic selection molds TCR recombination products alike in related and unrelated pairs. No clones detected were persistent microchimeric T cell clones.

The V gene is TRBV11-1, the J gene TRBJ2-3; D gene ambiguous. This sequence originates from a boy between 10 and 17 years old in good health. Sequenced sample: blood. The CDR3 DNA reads TGTGCCAGCAGCTGGATTTCCTCCCCGGATACGCAGTATTTT. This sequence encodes CASSWISSPDTQYF. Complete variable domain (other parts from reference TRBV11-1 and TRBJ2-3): EAEVAQSPRYKITEKSQAVAFWCDPISGHATLYWYRQILGQGPELLVQFQDESVVDDSQLPKDRFSAERLKGVDSTLKIQPAELGDSAMYLCASSWISSPDTQYFGPGTRLTVL.